The 7 T cell receptor beta chains below were found in one sample sequenced in a study of blood T cell repertoires in COVID-19. Data came from immunoSEQ multiplex PCR; TCRdb stores just in-frame clones and leaves some out. The table has roughly 260,000 clones, about 91% seen once; the top ten hold about 2.5%. Sequenced material: peripheral blood. These receptor sequences come from a person aged 18-29 years with COVID-19, enrolled during active disease.

This chain uses TRBV27 with TRBJ1-6; possible D gene TRBD1, 6 bases. From germline, CDR1 is MNHEY and CDR2 SMNVEV (reference sequence). Deletions cut 5 bases from V and 9 bases from J, with 17 bases between. This CDR3 has 15 amino acids. For the CDR3, the DNA is TGTGCCAGCAGTCAAACAGGGATATGGAGTTCACCCCTCCACTTT. This encodes CASSQTGIWSSPLHF.

This chain connects TRBV7-9 to TRBJ2-5; 11 bases match TRBD1. The CDR3 covers 15 residues. The germline V gene encodes CDR1 SEHNR and CDR2 FQNEAQ (reference sequence). J gave up 2 bases and V 5 bases, and 4 bases lay outside the gene matches. The CDR3 is CASSQDRGLQETQYF. CDR3 nucleotide sequence: TGTGCCAGCAGCCAGGACAGGGGGCTGCAAGAGACCCAGTACTTC.

This rearrangement joins TRBV6-5 to TRBJ2-3, with 9 bases aligning to TRBD2. V gave up 2 bases and J gave up 4 bases; unmatched junction bases: 4. There are 15 residues in the CDR3. Germline CDR1 and CDR2: MNHEY and SVGAGI. This CDR3 reads CASSYLAGTADTQYF. Written as DNA, the CDR3 is TGTGCCAGCAGTTACCTAGCGGGGACGGCAGATACGCAGTATTTT.

The genes are TRBV11-2 and TRBJ2-5, with a weak D call TRBD1 (6 bases). Germline V gives CDR1 SGHAT, CDR2 FQNNGV. V lost 0 bases and J 5 bases, leaving 13 bases between the germline ends. The CDR3 is made up of 15 amino acids. The DNA of the CDR3 is TGTGCCAGCAGCTTAGATAGGACAGTAGTGGAGACCCAGTACTTC. Translating it yields CASSLDRTVVETQYF.

The rearrangement uses TRBV5-5 and TRBJ2-3; 9 bases match TRBD2. Trimming took 1 base from V and 5 from J; bases not matched to a gene: 2. The CDR3 covers 14 residues. Germline V CDR1 and CDR2: SGHKS, YYEKEE (reference sequence). The CDR3 is CASSLRREGDTQYF. In DNA form, the CDR3 reads TGTGCCAGCAGCTTGAGGCGGGAGGGAGATACGCAGTATTTT.

The chain combines TRBV27 with TRBJ1-2; 10 bases are shared with TRBD1. The CDR3 is 13 residues long. After removal of 7 bases from V and 8 bases from J, the junction contained 7 bases not matched to a gene. The germline CDR1 and CDR2 sequences are MNHEY and SMNVEV (reference sequence). The CDR3 here is CASMTGGARGYTF. For the CDR3, the DNA is TGTGCCAGCATGACAGGGGGCGCGCGGGGCTACACCTTC.

The rearrangement links TRBV24-1 to TRBJ1-2, with D hard to call. The CDR3 contains 12 residues. The germline gives CDR1 KGHDR, CDR2 SFDVKD. V lost 2 bases to trimming and J lost 8 bases, with 8 bases between them. CDR3 nucleotides: TGTGCCACCAGTGATTCCCTAGGCGGCTACACCTTC. This sequence encodes CATSDSLGGYTF.